This record concerns one T cell receptor beta chain sequence. These data originate in a study of regulatory T cells in long-lasting Graves disease. For the study at large: Antithyroid drug use was under 3 months in newly diagnosed Graves' patients.

The sample's time point: newly diagnosed GD, antithyroid drugs for less than 3 months. The TCR library used RNA extracted from PBMCs. The V end was cut by 1 base, the J end by 3 bases, with 13 bases between. CDR1 is DFQATT, CDR2 SNEGSKA, per germline (reference sequence). The CDR3 is 14 amino acids. CDR3-region Arm-PCR and iRepertoire HTBI primers produced the TCR beta libraries. TCRdb used MiXCR to reprocess the multiplex PCR reads, holding one entry per CDR3 protein. Here the sample spans about 610,000 distinct CDR3 sequences, around 15% being singletons. A further study also used this sample, focusing on T cells in Graves' hyperthyroidism and ophthalmopathy. That paper states: Hyperthyroidism of Graves' type that showed no ophthalmopathy progression within 18 months was stable. Peripheral blood also featured most of the thyroid clonotypes expanded above 0.001. The authors' 13 V-J model separated ophthalmopathy from stable hyperthyroidism.

The chain links TRBV20-1 to TRBJ2-7, with D possibly being TRBD1 (6 bases). The sequence was obtained from a man younger than 35 with Graves disease. The sequencing used peripheral blood mononuclear cells (PBMCs), collected at new diagnosis, from a patient treated with antithyroid drugs. Written as DNA, the CDR3 is TGCAGTGCTAGAGTTGCAGGGGTAGACTACGAGCAGTACTTC. Protein: CSARVAGVDYEQYF.